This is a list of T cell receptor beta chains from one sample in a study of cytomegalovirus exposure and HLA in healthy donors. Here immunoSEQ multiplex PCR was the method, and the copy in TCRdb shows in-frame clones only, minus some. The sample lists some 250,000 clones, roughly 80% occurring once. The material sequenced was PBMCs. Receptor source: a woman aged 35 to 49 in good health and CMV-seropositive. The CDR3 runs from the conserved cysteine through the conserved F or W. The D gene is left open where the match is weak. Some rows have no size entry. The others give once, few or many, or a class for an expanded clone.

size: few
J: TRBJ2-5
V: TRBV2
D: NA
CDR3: CASSHRQTHQETQYF
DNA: TGTGCCAGCAGCCATAGACAGACCCACCAAGAGACCCAGTACTTC

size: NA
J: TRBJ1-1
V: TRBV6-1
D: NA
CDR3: CASSVASGRATEAFF
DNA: TGTGCCAGCAGTGTGGCGTCAGGGAGGGCCACTGAAGCTTTCTTT

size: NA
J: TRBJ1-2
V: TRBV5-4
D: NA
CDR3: CASSLPDSNYGYTF
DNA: TGTGCCAGCAGCTTGCCCGACAGCAACTATGGCTACACCTTC

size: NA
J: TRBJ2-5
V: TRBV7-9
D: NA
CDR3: CASSLPIQRETQYF
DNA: TGTGCCAGCAGCTTACCGATCCAGCGCGAGACCCAGTACTTC

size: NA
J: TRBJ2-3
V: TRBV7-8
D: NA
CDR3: CASSLAQGTTWGSTDTQYF
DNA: TGTGCCAGCAGCTTAGCGCAGGGGACTACCTGGGGCAGCACAGATACGCAGTATTTT

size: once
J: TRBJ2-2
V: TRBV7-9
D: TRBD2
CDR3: CSSSLATAGANTGELFF
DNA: TGTTCCAGCAGCTTAGCGACTGCGGGAGCGAACACCGGGGAGCTGTTTTTT

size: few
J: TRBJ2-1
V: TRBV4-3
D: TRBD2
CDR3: CASSQATGGQNEQFF
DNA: TGCGCCAGCAGCCAAGCCACGGGGGGGCAAAATGAGCAGTTCTTC

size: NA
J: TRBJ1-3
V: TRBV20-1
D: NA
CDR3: CSVSSGNTIYF
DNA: TGCAGCGTCTCCTCTGGAAACACCATATATTTT

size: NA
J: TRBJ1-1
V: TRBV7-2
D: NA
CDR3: CASRTRGQGQNTEAFF
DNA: TGTGCCAGCAGGACAAGGGGCCAGGGGCAGAACACTGAAGCTTTCTTT

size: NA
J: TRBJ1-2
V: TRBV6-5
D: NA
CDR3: CASSYLQDFNYGYTF
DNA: TGTGCCAGCAGTTACTTACAGGATTTTAACTATGGCTACACCTTC

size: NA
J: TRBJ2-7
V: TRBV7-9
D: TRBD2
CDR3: CASSSTSLAGYSYEQYF
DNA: TGTGCCAGCAGCTCAACCTCGCTAGCGGGGTACTCCTACGAGCAGTACTTC

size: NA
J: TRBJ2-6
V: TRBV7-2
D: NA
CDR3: CASSPSTASGANVLTF
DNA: TGTGCCAGCAGCCCTTCAACAGCCTCTGGGGCCAACGTCCTGACTTTC

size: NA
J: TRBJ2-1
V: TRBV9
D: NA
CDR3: CASSWTGVPNNEQFF
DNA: TGTGCCAGCAGCTGGACGGGAGTCCCAAACAATGAGCAGTTCTTC

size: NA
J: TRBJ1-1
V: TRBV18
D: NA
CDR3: CASSPNSNTEAFF
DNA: TGTGCCAGCTCACCAAACTCCAACACTGAAGCTTTCTTT

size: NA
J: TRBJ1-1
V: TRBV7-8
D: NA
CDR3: CASSPLSVGGTEAFF
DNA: TGTGCCAGCAGCCCCCTGAGCGTTGGGGGGACTGAAGCTTTCTTT

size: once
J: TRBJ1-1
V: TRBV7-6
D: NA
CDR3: CASSSAADTEAFF
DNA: TGTGCCAGCAGCTCGGCGGCGGACACTGAAGCTTTCTTT

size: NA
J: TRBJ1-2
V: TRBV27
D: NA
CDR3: CASSLTGDGYTF
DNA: TGTGCCAGCAGTTTAACAGGTGATGGCTACACCTTC

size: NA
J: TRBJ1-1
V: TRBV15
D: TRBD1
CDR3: CATSRPSVVTGAEAFF
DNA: TGTGCCACCAGCAGACCTAGCGTGGTTACAGGGGCTGAAGCTTTCTTT